Described below is a single TCR beta chain sequence and its context. This sample stems from a study of cytomegalovirus exposure and HLA in healthy donors. The length of the CDR3 is 14 residues. V was cut by 9 bases and J by 2 bases, with 16 bases left in between. Germline CDR1 reads LNHDA; CDR2 reads SQIVND (reference sequence). The PCR used 60 Vbeta and 13 Jbeta primers. Profiled with immunoSEQ multiplex PCR; TCRdb holds only in-frame clones, not every one. The table shows 180,000 or so clones, with roughly 80% occurring only once. The source of this sequence is a woman aged 18-35 years in good health and CMV-seronegative. Sequencing was carried out using PBMCs. The genes are TRBV19 and TRBJ2-5; tentative D call: TRBD1 (6 bases). CDR3 region: CASRTVAGQETQYF. CDR3 sequence (DNA): TGTGCCAGCCGGACAGTTGCGGGTCAAGAGACCCAGTACTTC.